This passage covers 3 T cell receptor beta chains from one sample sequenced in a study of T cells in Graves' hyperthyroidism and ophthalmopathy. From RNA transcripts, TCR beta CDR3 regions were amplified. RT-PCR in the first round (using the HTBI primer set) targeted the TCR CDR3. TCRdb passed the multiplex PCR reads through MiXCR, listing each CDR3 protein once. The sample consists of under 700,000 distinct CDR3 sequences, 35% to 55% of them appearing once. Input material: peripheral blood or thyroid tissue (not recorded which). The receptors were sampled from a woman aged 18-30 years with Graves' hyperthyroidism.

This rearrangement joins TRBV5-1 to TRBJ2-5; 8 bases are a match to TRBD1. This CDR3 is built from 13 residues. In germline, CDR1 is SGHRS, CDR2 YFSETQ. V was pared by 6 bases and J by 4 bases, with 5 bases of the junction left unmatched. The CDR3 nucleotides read TGCGCCAGCACCGGACAGGGAGGAGAGACCCAGTACTTC. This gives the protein CASTGQGGETQYF.

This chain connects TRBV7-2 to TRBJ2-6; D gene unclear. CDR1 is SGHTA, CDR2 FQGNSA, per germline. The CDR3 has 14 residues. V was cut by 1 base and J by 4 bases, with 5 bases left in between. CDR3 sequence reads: CASSLGKGANVLTF. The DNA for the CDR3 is TGTGCCAGCAGCTTAGGAAAGGGGGCCAACGTCCTGACTTTC.

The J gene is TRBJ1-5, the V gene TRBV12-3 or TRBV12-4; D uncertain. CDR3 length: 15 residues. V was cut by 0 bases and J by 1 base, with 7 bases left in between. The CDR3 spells CASSLAGWSNQPQHF. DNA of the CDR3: TGTGCCAGCAGTTTAGCAGGGTGGAGCAATCAGCCCCAGCATTTT.